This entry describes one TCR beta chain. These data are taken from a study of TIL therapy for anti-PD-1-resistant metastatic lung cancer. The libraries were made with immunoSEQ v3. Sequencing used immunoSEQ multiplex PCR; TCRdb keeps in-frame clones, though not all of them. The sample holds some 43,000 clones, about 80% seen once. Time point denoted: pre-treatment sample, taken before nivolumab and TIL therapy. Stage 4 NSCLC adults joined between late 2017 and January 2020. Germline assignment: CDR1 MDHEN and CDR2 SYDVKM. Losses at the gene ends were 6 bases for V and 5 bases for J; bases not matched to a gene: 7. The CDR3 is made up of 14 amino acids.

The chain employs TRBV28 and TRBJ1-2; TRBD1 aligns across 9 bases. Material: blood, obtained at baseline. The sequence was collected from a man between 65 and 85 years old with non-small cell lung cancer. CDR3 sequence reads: CASRDRGGGYGYTF. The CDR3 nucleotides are TGTGCCAGCAGAGACAGGGGGGGCGGTTATGGCTACACCTTC.